The 26 T cell receptor beta chains below all came from one sample that was sequenced in a study of OX40 agonist ivuxolimab in advanced cancers. The repertoire was sequenced with immunoSEQ multiplex PCR; TCRdb's copy has only in-frame clones and lacks some. The sample contains over 50,000 clones, approximately 90% of which appear only once. Sequenced material: CD4+ or CD8+ T cells sorted from blood, taken in a trial of the OX40 agonist ivuxolimab. Source of these receptors: an adult with an advanced solid tumor such as melanoma, head and neck, liver or kidney cancer.

The gene calls are TRBV4-3 and TRBJ2-5; TRBD2 aligns across 11 bases. With V trimmed by 1 base and J by 4 bases, 8 bases remained unmatched. This CDR3 is 17 amino acids long. Germline CDR1 LGHNA, CDR2 YSLEER. The CDR3 DNA is TGCGCCAGCAGCCAAGGAAATAGCGGGGGGGCGAGAGAGACCCAGTACTTC. Protein: CASSQGNSGGARETQYF.

The chain is built from TRBV6-5 and TRBJ2-2; 8 bases are shared with TRBD2. Per germline, CDR1 MNHEY and CDR2 SVGAGI. After removal of 6 bases from V and 0 bases from J, the junction contained 0 bases not matched to a gene. The CDR3 contains 14 residues. The CDR3 DNA sequence: TGTGCCAGCAGCGGGGGGGCGAACACCGGGGAGCTGTTTTTT. It yields the protein CASSGGANTGELFF.

This chain uses TRBV28 with TRBJ2-3, with 7 bases fitting TRBD2. The germline V gene has CDR1 MDHEN and CDR2 SYDVKM. The length of the CDR3 is 15 residues. Trimming took 5 bases from V and 1 from J; bases not matched to a gene: 6. As DNA, the CDR3 is TGTGCCAGCAGTCTGGAGGCGGGGGGCACAGATACGCAGTATTTT. It specifies CASSLEAGGTDTQYF. The full variable domain, completed using reference TRBV28 and TRBJ2-3, is DVKVTQSSRYLVKRTGEKVFLECVQDMDHENMFWYRQDPGLGLRLIYFSYDVKMKEKGDIPEGYSVSREKKERFSLILESASTNQTSMYLCASSLEAGGTDTQYFGPGTRLTVL.

The chain uses TRBV4-2 and TRBJ1-2, with D tentatively TRBD1 (5 bases). The CDR3 has 15 residues. The germline V gene has CDR1 LGHNA and CDR2 YNFKEQ. With 2 bases removed from V and 4 bases from J, the gap between germline ends came to 14 bases. The CDR3 is CASSQWFGGAYGYTF. The DNA for the CDR3 is TGTGCCAGCAGCCAATGGTTTGGAGGGGCCTATGGCTACACCTTC.

The V and J genes are TRBV4-1 and TRBJ2-1, with a possible D match to TRBD2 (5 bases). V dropped 1 base and J dropped 8 bases, with 15 bases sitting between them. CDR1 is MGHRA and CDR2 is YSYEKL in the germline V gene. The CDR3 has 15 residues. The CDR3 protein is CASSQAGSPFHEQFF. The CDR3 nucleotides read TGCGCCAGCAGCCAAGCGGGGTCCCCCTTCCATGAGCAGTTCTTC.

V and J are TRBV15 and TRBJ1-5; 8 nucleotides match TRBD1. CDR1 and CDR2 from the germline V gene are LNHNV and YYDKDF (reference sequence). This CDR3 has 16 amino acids. Unmatched junction bases numbered 6, after V lost 3 bases and J lost 2 bases. The CDR3 nucleotides read TGTGCCACCAGCAGCGACAGGGGTCGGGGCAATCAGCCCCAGCATTTT. This sequence encodes CATSSDRGRGNQPQHF.

This clone has only one observation. The chain has TRBV9 and TRBJ2-1; the match to TRBD2 covers 14 bases. The ends lost 3 bases at V and 8 bases at J; junction bases unmatched: 7. Germline V gene sequence: CDR1 SGDLS, CDR2 YYNGEE. CDR3 length equals 16 residues. The CDR3 nucleotides read TGTGCCAGCAGCGCCCAGGGACTAGCGGGAGTCGATGAGCAGTTCTTC. As protein: CASSAQGLAGVDEQFF.

The chain combines TRBV11-3 with TRBJ1-2, with no clear D. This CDR3 has 13 amino acids. Trimming cost V 3 bases and J 4 bases, with 9 bases left between them. Per germline, CDR1 SGHNT and CDR2 YENEEA. CDR3 protein: CASSFLLSYGYTF. The CDR3 DNA sequence: TGTGCCAGCAGCTTCCTCCTTAGCTATGGCTACACCTTC. Together with reference TRBV11-3 and TRBJ1-2, the CDR3 gives the full variable domain: EAGVVQSPRYKIIEKKQPVAFWCNPISGHNTLYWYLQNLGQGPELLIRYENEEAVDDSQLPKDRFSAERLKGVDSTLKIQPAELGDSAVYLCASSFLLSYGYTFGSGTRLTVV.

The genes are TRBV28 and TRBJ2-5; D is uncertain. This CDR3 contains 12 residues. Germline CDR1 reads MDHEN; CDR2 reads SYDVKM. The V gene lost 4 bases and the J gene lost 2 bases, with 5 bases spanning the gap. The CDR3 nucleotides are TGTGCCAGCAGTTCCTATCAAGAGACCCAGTACTTC. It yields the protein CASSSYQETQYF.

The sample holds one count of this clone. The chain uses TRBV7-9 and TRBJ1-1; D is possibly TRBD1 (5 bases). This CDR3 is built from 14 residues. The ends were cut back, 1 base at V and 7 bases at J, with 13 bases in the middle. Germline assignment: CDR1 SEHNR and CDR2 FQNEAQ (reference sequence). The DNA of the CDR3 is TGTGCCAGCAGCTTAGGTGGGGGTTTCGGTGAAGCTTTCTTT. Amino acids: CASSLGGGFGEAFF.

The chain joins TRBV10-2 to TRBJ1-5, with 12 bases that match TRBD1. Germline CDR1 reads WSHSY; CDR2 reads SAAADI. Trimming at V came to 8 bases and at J to 1 base, leaving 9 bases not matched to a gene. The CDR3 consists of 17 residues. The CDR3 nucleotides are TGCGCCAGCCTACCGGGACAGGGGGCTCTGAGCAATCAGCCCCAGCATTTT. Translated, it gives CASLPGQGALSNQPQHF.

This clone was observed a single time. This chain connects TRBV6-1 to TRBJ1-2; 7 bases align to TRBD1. J lost 4 bases, V lost 7 bases, and 9 bases had no gene match. CDR3 length: 14 residues. Germline CDR1 and CDR2: MNHNS and SASEGT. CDR3 DNA: TGTGCCAGCACTTTCGAGACAGGGAGCTATGGCTACACCTTC. Translating it yields CASTFETGSYGYTF.

This rearrangement joins TRBV5-4 to TRBJ2-3; either TRBD1 or TRBD2 may fit D (5 bases each). The germline V and J ends were trimmed by 0 bases and 2 bases, with 13 bases remaining between them. The germline gives CDR1 SGHNT, CDR2 YYREEE (reference sequence). The CDR3 is 16 residues long. CDR3 bases: TGTGCCAGCAGCTTGGGGGGGATTGGAGACACAGATACGCAGTATTTT. This codes for CASSLGGIGDTDTQYF.

J is TRBJ2-7 and V is TRBV6-5, with D perhaps TRBD2 (5 bases). Trimming took 8 bases from V and 2 from J, leaving 13 bases between them. The CDR3 extends over 13 amino acids. Germline V gene data show CDR1 as MNHEY and CDR2 as SVGAGI. The CDR3 sequence is CASSSGSPYEQYV. CDR3 nucleotides: TGTGCCAGCTCTAGTGGGAGCCCCTACGAGCAGTACGTC.

V usage is TRBV19 and J usage is TRBJ2-1; D is unresolved. V lost 1 base and J 10 bases, leaving 5 bases between the germline ends. Germline CDR1 is LNHDA and CDR2 is SQIVND (reference sequence). The CDR3 is 11 amino acids. In DNA, the CDR3 is TGTGCCAGTAGTATAGGAGGCGAGCAGTTCTTC. It encodes CASSIGGEQFF.

In its sample, this clone was seen once. The chain couples TRBV2 to TRBJ1-2; unclear D gene. The CDR3 covers 13 residues. Between the trimmed V and J ends, which lost 3 bases and 8 bases, there was a span of 13 bases. Germline loops: CDR1 SNHLY, CDR2 FYNNEI. CDR3 amino acids: CASSEVTLLGYTF. CDR3 sequence (DNA): TGTGCCAGCAGTGAGGTGACCCTCCTGGGCTACACCTTC.

The V and J genes are TRBV28 and TRBJ1-5, with 9 bases matching TRBD1. Germline V lookup: CDR1 MDHEN, CDR2 SYDVKM. The V and J ends lost 7 bases and 7 bases, in that order; junction bases with no gene match: 11. The CDR3 is made up of 15 amino acids. This CDR3 reads CASISPRTGAQPQHF. The CDR3 nucleotides are TGTGCCAGCATTAGTCCCCGGACAGGGGCCCAGCCCCAGCATTTT.

This clone has just one count. This chain uses TRBV4-3 with TRBJ2-7; 7 bases fit TRBD1. Germline trimming cut 2 bases from V and 2 bases from J; bases unmatched to any gene: 9. Germline V gene data show CDR1 as LGHNA and CDR2 as YSLEER. The CDR3 has 16 residues. This chain's CDR3 is CASSQRTGTVAYEQYF. Written as DNA, the CDR3 is TGCGCCAGCAGCCAACGCACAGGGACAGTAGCCTACGAGCAGTACTTC.

This clone was observed a handful of times. This CDR3 is also generated by other DNA sequences in the sample. This chain uses TRBV30 with TRBJ1-5, with 7 bases that match TRBD1. The length of the CDR3 is 14 residues. The trim removed 5 bases at V and 0 bases at J, leaving 4 bases unmatched. CDR1 and CDR2 from the germline V gene are GTSNPN and SVGIG (reference sequence). Here the CDR3 DNA reads TGTGCCTGGGGACAGGAAAATAGCAATCAGCCCCAGCATTTT. This encodes CAWGQENSNQPQHF.

The V gene is TRBV19, the J gene TRBJ2-1; 9 nucleotides line up with TRBD2. V trimming: 3 bases; J trimming: 7 bases; junction bases outside the gene matches: 7. CDR1 and CDR2 from the germline V gene are LNHDA and SQIVND (reference sequence). The CDR3 extends over 15 amino acids. The CDR3 DNA is TGTGCCAGTAGTATTTGGGCGGGGGGGCTAAATGAGCAGTTCTTC. This translates into CASSIWAGGLNEQFF. Variable domain in full (rest from reference TRBV19 and TRBJ2-1): DGGITQSPKYLFRKEGQNVTLSCEQNLNHDAMYWYRQDPGQGLRLIYYSQIVNDFQKGDIAEGYSVSREKKESFPLTVTSAQKNPTAFYLCASSIWAGGLNEQFFGPGTRLTVL.

V and J are TRBV9 and TRBJ1-2; tentatively, D is TRBD1 (6 bases). CDR3 length equals 15 residues. Trimming stripped 3 bases from V and 4 bases from J, with 16 bases between. CDR1 is SGDLS and CDR2 is YYNGEE in the germline V gene. The CDR3 DNA sequence: TGTGCCAGCAGCGCCTCCACAGGGAGGGGCTATGGCTACACCTTC. Amino acids: CASSASTGRGYGYTF.

The chain couples TRBV11-2 to TRBJ1-1, with TRBD1 as a possible D gene (5 bases). Trimming removed 5 bases at V and 0 bases at J, with 22 bases between. CDR1 is SGHAT, CDR2 FQNNGV, per germline. The CDR3 covers 18 residues. The CDR3 DNA reads TGTGCCAGCAGCAGTGATTGGAGGCAGGGACTCTTGAACACTGAAGCTTTCTTT. This gives the protein CASSSDWRQGLLNTEAFF.

DNA for the CDR3: TGCGCCAGCAGCCAAGACCAGGCGAGCTCCTATAATTCACCCCTCCACTTT. Translated, it gives CASSQDQASSYNSPLHF. This chain uses TRBV4-1 with TRBJ1-6, with no clear D. The germline V gene encodes CDR1 MGHRA and CDR2 YSYEKL. V dropped 0 bases and J dropped 0 bases, with 9 bases sitting between them. This CDR3 is built from 17 residues.

This sequence joins TRBV7-9 and TRBJ1-5; 7 bases match TRBD1. Germline lookup yields CDR1 SEHNR and CDR2 FQNEAQ (reference sequence). Losses at the gene ends were 4 bases for V and 4 bases for J; bases not matched to a gene: 16. The CDR3 totals 18 residues. The CDR3 DNA sequence: TGTGCCAGCAGCTCCGGGACAGCCGACTTTCCTGGAAATCAGCCCCAGCATTTT. Residues: CASSSGTADFPGNQPQHF.

The chain is built from TRBV10-3 and TRBJ2-7, with 8 bases that match TRBD1. Germline lookup yields CDR1 ENHRY and CDR2 SYGVKD. The CDR3 has 15 amino acids. With V trimmed by 2 bases and J by 7 bases, 10 bases remained unmatched. The CDR3 DNA reads as TGTGCCATCAGTGAGCCCCGGCAGGGGGCGCGAGAGCAGTACTTC. Translating gives CAISEPRQGAREQYF.

The gene calls are TRBV6-5 and TRBJ1-2, with 7 bases that match TRBD1. V shed 0 bases, J shed 5 bases, and the junction held 3 bases outside the gene matches. Germline V gene lookup returns CDR1 MNHEY and CDR2 SVGAGI. This CDR3 comprises 14 residues. CDR3 amino acids: CASSYSGTAYGYTF. The CDR3 coding sequence is TGTGCCAGCAGTTACTCCGGGACAGCATATGGCTACACCTTC.